A single sample is the source of the 14 T cell receptor beta chains below, sequenced in a study of T-cell memory formation after mild COVID-19. TCRdb re-called the 5' RACE reads through MiXCR, storing one row per CDR3 protein. Of 450,000 to 650,000 distinct CDR3 sequences listed, 18% were seen once; the top ten hold about 12%. Sequencing input: PBMCs or a T cell subset sorted from them (not recorded which). Source of these receptors: an adult woman who had mild COVID-19 (a few samples of this study predate the infection). Cell type and time point are not known.

The chain is built from TRBV6-6 and TRBJ2-7; TRBD1 matches at 7 bases. J was trimmed by 1 base and V by 2 bases; bases with no gene match: 2. CDR3 size: 14 residues. Germline CDR1 reads MNHNY; CDR2 reads SVGAGI (reference sequence). CDR3 in DNA: TGTGCCAGCAGTTACGACAGGGTTTCCTACGAGCAGTACTTC. As protein: CASSYDRVSYEQYF.

At least ten counts were recorded for this clonotype. This chain joins TRBV19 and TRBJ1-1; tentative D call: TRBD1 (5 bases). The CDR3 length is 12 residues. Per the germline V gene, CDR1 is LNHDA and CDR2 is SQIVND (reference sequence). V was trimmed by 11 bases and J by 4 bases, leaving 14 bases between them. The CDR3 region has the DNA TGTGCCTGCGCCAGGGCATCCACTGAAGCTTTCTTT. Translating gives CACARASTEAFF.

This clonotype was seen at least ten times. The chain couples TRBV25-1 to TRBJ2-3, with 9 bases that match TRBD2. The ends lost 4 bases at V and 0 bases at J; junction bases unmatched: 2. Per germline, CDR1 MGHDK and CDR2 SYGVNS. This CDR3 region has 15 residues. CDR3 in amino acids: CASSGLAGSTDTQYF. CDR3 coding DNA: TGTGCCAGCAGTGGCCTAGCGGGGAGCACAGATACGCAGTATTTT.

In its sample, this clonotype was seen a few times. The chain employs TRBV15 and TRBJ2-7; 8 positions match TRBD2. After removal of 2 bases from V and 2 bases from J, the junction contained 2 bases not matched to a gene. This CDR3 spans 14 amino acids. In germline, CDR1 is LNHNV, CDR2 YYDKDF (reference sequence). The CDR3 coding sequence is TGTGCCACCAGCAGATTAGCGGGACCCTACGAGCAGTACTTC. Amino acids: CATSRLAGPYEQYF.

The chain has TRBV15 and TRBJ2-3, with TRBD1 matching over 7 bases. Trimming cost V 1 base and J 3 bases; bases outside gene matches: 7. Germline CDR1 reads LNHNV; CDR2 reads YYDKDF (reference sequence). CDR3 length: 16 residues. This chain's CDR3 is CATSRGNRGATDTQYF. The DNA of the CDR3 is TGTGCCACCAGCAGAGGTAACAGGGGAGCAACAGATACGCAGTATTTT. The variable domain in full, with the rest retrieved from reference TRBV15 and TRBJ2-3, is DAMVIQNPRYQVTQFGKPVTLSCSQTLNHNVMYWYQQKSSQAPKLLFHYYDKDFNNEADTPDNFQSRRPNTSFCFLDIRSPGLGDTAMYLCATSRGNRGATDTQYFGPGTRLTVL.

The J gene is TRBJ2-1, the V gene TRBV6-1; 8 nucleotides align to TRBD2. Germline lookup yields CDR1 MNHNS and CDR2 SASEGT. V was clipped by 10 bases and J by 1 base; unmatched bases: 3. The CDR3 has 13 residues. CDR3 sequence: CAISGGSYNEQFF. The CDR3, as DNA: TGTGCCATATCGGGGGGGTCCTACAATGAGCAGTTCTTC.

V and J are TRBV25-1 and TRBJ2-7; a possible D gene is TRBD1 (6 bases). CDR3 size: 14 residues. Germline assignment: CDR1 MGHDK and CDR2 SYGVNS. Trimming cost V 2 bases and J 3 bases, with 11 bases left between them. As DNA, the CDR3 is TGTGCCAGCAGTGAAAAACAGGGCGACTACGAGCAGTACTTC. Translated: CASSEKQGDYEQYF.

This clonotype was seen more than once but under ten times. The chain employs TRBV7-2 and TRBJ2-1; 11 nucleotides line up with TRBD1. Germline assignment: CDR1 SGHTA and CDR2 FQGNSA. J was trimmed by 9 bases and V by 3 bases; bases with no gene match: 1. There are 13 residues in the CDR3. CDR3 sequence (DNA): TGTGCCAGCAGCTTGGGACAGGGGGTTGAGCAGTTCTTC. It yields the protein CASSLGQGVEQFF.

This clonotype has more than one count but fewer than ten. The chain has TRBV4-3 and TRBJ2-3; 13 nucleotides align to TRBD2. The CDR3 totals 16 residues. From germline, CDR1 is LGHNA and CDR2 YSLEER. Losses at the gene ends were 4 bases for V and 3 bases for J; bases not matched to a gene: 4. The CDR3 nucleotides read TGCGCCAGCAGCCGGACTAGCGGGAGTTTGACAGATACGCAGTATTTT. Translating it yields CASSRTSGSLTDTQYF.

J is TRBJ2-7 and V is TRBV5-6; no firm D call. The germline gives CDR1 SGHDT, CDR2 YYEEEE. Trimming cost V 5 bases and J 3 bases, with 15 bases left between them. The CDR3 covers 14 residues. The CDR3 is CASRKKGSGYEQYF. CDR3 nucleotides: TGTGCCAGCAGAAAAAAGGGTTCGGGCTACGAGCAGTACTTC.

The V gene is TRBV18, the J gene TRBJ2-7; D may be TRBD2 (5 bases). This CDR3 comprises 13 residues. Trimming took 1 base from V and 2 from J, leaving 6 bases between them. Germline CDR1 reads KGHSH; CDR2 reads LQKENI. The CDR3 sequence is CASSPQAAYEQYF. CDR3 DNA sequence: TGTGCCAGCTCACCACAAGCGGCCTACGAGCAGTACTTC.

The table lists this clonotype with a few counts. CDR3 protein: CASSSPDRGADTQYF. CDR3 DNA: TGCGCCAGCAGCTCCCCGGACAGGGGGGCAGATACGCAGTATTTT. The chain joins TRBV5-1 to TRBJ2-3, with TRBD1 matching over 10 bases. Germline CDR1 reads SGHRS; CDR2 reads YFSETQ. V lost 3 bases to trimming and J lost 4 bases; unmatched junction nucleotides: 5. The CDR3 spans 15 residues.

The rearrangement uses TRBV12-3 or TRBV12-4 and TRBJ1-1; 9 nucleotides line up with TRBD1. V was pared by 5 bases and J by 3 bases, with 10 bases of the junction left unmatched. This CDR3 comprises 16 residues. The CDR3 loop is CASSTPGQGHHTEAFF. The CDR3 DNA is TGTGCCAGCAGTACCCCGGGACAGGGTCATCACACTGAAGCTTTCTTT.

The table lists this clonotype with a few counts. J is TRBJ2-1 and V is TRBV25-1, with a weak D call TRBD1 (6 bases). This CDR3 has 16 residues. The V gene's germline CDR1 is MGHDK and CDR2 SYGVNS. V was clipped by 3 bases and J by 5 bases, with 17 bases between them. The DNA for the CDR3 is TGTGCCAGCAGTGATGTTGGACAGCCAGGAAACAATGAGCAGTTCTTC. It encodes CASSDVGQPGNNEQFF.